The rows below give T cell receptor beta chains drawn from one sample of a study of PD-1 blockade in mismatch repair-deficient tumors. Profiling relied on immunoSEQ multiplex PCR, and the TCRdb table lists in-frame clones only, not all of them. The table includes 65,000 to 80,000 clones, about 78% detected once. Sample: peripheral blood, taken 2 weeks after starting pembrolizumab. These receptors all come from an adult with mismatch repair-deficient cancer. Both conserved end residues are part of each CDR3. The D gene is left open where the match is weak. Size is omitted from some rows. Given values are once, few, many or a class for expanded clones.

size	V	D	J	CDR3	DNA
.	TRBV23-1	TRBD2	TRBJ2-5	CASSQLRLAGAETQYF	TGCGCCAGCAGTCAACTAAGACTAGCGGGAGCAGAGACCCAGTACTTC
.	TRBV6-5	TRBD2	TRBJ2-1	CASRPGLAGEEQFF	TGTGCCAGCAGACCGGGACTAGCGGGAGAAGAGCAGTTCTTC
.	TRBV11-2	.	TRBJ2-1	CASSLSWGYGAGIYNEQFF	TGTGCCAGCAGCTTATCGTGGGGGTACGGGGCGGGGATCTACAATGAGCAGTTCTTC
once	TRBV6-1	TRBD2	TRBJ2-3	CASSWTSGTDTQYF	TGTGCCAGCAGTTGGACTAGCGGCACAGATACGCAGTATTTT
.	TRBV5-6	TRBD1	TRBJ2-7	CASSWDSPYEQYF	TGTGCCAGCAGTTGGGACAGTCCCTACGAGCAGTACTTC
.	TRBV19	.	TRBJ1-2	CASSIGGNIDYGYTF	TGTGCCAGTAGTATAGGAGGGAACATCGACTATGGCTACACCTTC
.	TRBV6-1	.	TRBJ1-2	CASSLNYGYTF	TGTGCCAGCAGTCTCAACTATGGCTACACCTTC
.	TRBV19	.	TRBJ1-1	CASSMLLEDTEAFF	TGTGCCAGTAGTATGCTCCTGGAGGACACTGAAGCTTTCTTT
.	TRBV6-5	TRBD1	TRBJ1-1	CASSPRTGRNTEAFF	TGTGCCAGCAGTCCCCGGACAGGGCGGAACACTGAAGCTTTCTTT
.	TRBV5-5	.	TRBJ1-5	CASSLAGDKPQHF	TGTGCCAGCAGCTTGGCAGGCGATAAGCCCCAGCATTTT
.	TRBV4-1	.	TRBJ2-7	CASSQALSSYEQYF	TGCGCCAGCAGCCAGGCGCTTTCCTCCTACGAGCAGTACTTC
.	TRBV18	.	TRBJ2-7	CASSPYLESGAYEQYF	TGTGCCAGCTCACCATACCTTGAGTCAGGCGCCTACGAGCAGTACTTC
.	TRBV7-9	TRBD1	TRBJ1-5	CASSLSRDRDQPQHF	TGTGCCAGCAGCTTGTCCCGGGACAGGGATCAGCCCCAGCATTTT
.	TRBV18	.	TRBJ1-1	CASSSQGNTEAFF	TGTGCCAGCTCTTCACAGGGGAACACTGAAGCTTTCTTT
.	TRBV5-4	.	TRBJ1-2	CASSYPQKYGYTF	TGTGCCAGCAGCTACCCACAGAAGTATGGCTACACCTTC
.	TRBV27	TRBD2	TRBJ2-1	CASSSTGLSGRGYNEQFF	TGTGCCAGCAGTTCTACGGGTTTAAGCGGGAGAGGGTACAATGAGCAGTTCTTC
.	TRBV27	.	TRBJ1-5	CASSPAGPLDQPQHF	TGTGCCAGCAGTCCCGCCGGCCCGCTAGATCAGCCCCAGCATTTT
once	TRBV7-8	TRBD1	TRBJ1-4	CASSSGQGAGANEKLFF	TGTGCCAGCAGCTCAGGACAGGGGGCAGGGGCAAATGAAAAACTGTTTTTT
few	TRBV2	.	TRBJ1-1	CASSFREEAEAFF	TGTGCCAGCAGTTTTAGGGAGGAGGCTGAAGCTTTCTTT
.	TRBV5-4	.	TRBJ1-3	CASTPQTGNTIYF	TGTGCCAGCACCCCCCAGACTGGAAACACCATATATTTT
once	TRBV19	.	TRBJ1-2	CASSSPGLNYGYTF	TGTGCCAGTAGTAGCCCAGGCCTTAACTATGGCTACACCTTC
.	TRBV19	.	TRBJ1-1	CASSMYNTEAFF	TGTGCCAGTAGTATGTATAACACTGAAGCTTTCTTT
.	TRBV19	TRBD2	TRBJ2-2	CASSKLAGGPSGELFF	TGTGCCAGTAGTAAACTAGCGGGAGGGCCCTCCGGGGAGCTGTTTTTT
.	TRBV4-1	TRBD1	TRBJ1-2	CASSQSVQGEDYGYTF	TGCGCCAGCAGCCAGTCGGTTCAGGGGGAAGACTATGGCTACACCTTC
.	TRBV28	.	TRBJ2-1	CASTYRGYYNEQFF	TGTGCCAGCACTTATCGGGGGTACTACAATGAGCAGTTCTTC
few	TRBV28	TRBD1	TRBJ1-5	CASSPLDRGSGQPQHF	TGTGCCAGCAGTCCCTTAGACAGGGGTAGCGGGCAGCCCCAGCATTTT
.	TRBV6-1	.	TRBJ1-5	CASTLLGNQPQHF	TGTGCCAGCACCCTTCTTGGCAATCAGCCCCAGCATTTT
.	TRBV9	.	TRBJ2-1	CASSDTANEQFF	TGTGCCAGCAGCGACACAGCTAATGAGCAGTTCTTC
.	TRBV11-3	TRBD1	TRBJ2-1	CASSSRGTGGIYNEQFF	TGTGCCAGCAGCTCACGTGGAACAGGGGGGATTTACAATGAGCAGTTCTTC
.	TRBV29-1	.	TRBJ1-1	CSAALEGNTEAFF	TGCAGCGCCGCCCTTGAGGGAAACACTGAAGCTTTCTTT
once	TRBV27	.	TRBJ2-7	CASSSGRPYEQYF	TGTGCCAGCAGTTCGGGTCGACCCTACGAGCAGTACTTC
.	TRBV30	TRBD2	TRBJ2-1	CAWTSGRTNNEQFF	TGTGCCTGGACTAGCGGGAGGACAAACAATGAGCAGTTCTTC
.	TRBV30	.	TRBJ1-1	CALSGGPGTEAFF	TGTGCCTTGTCGGGGGGTCCCGGCACTGAAGCTTTCTTT
few	TRBV19	.	TRBJ2-1	CASNLGSSYNEQFF	TGTGCCAGTAATCTGGGTTCCTCCTACAATGAGCAGTTCTTC
.	TRBV30	.	TRBJ1-1	CAGRGPMNTEAFF	TGTGCCGGACGGGGGCCGATGAACACTGAAGCTTTCTTT
.	TRBV29-1	.	TRBJ1-2	CSVHITANYGYTF	TGCAGCGTTCATATAACAGCTAACTATGGCTACACCTTC
few	TRBV6-5	.	TRBJ1-2	CASSYLDSYGYTF	TGTGCCAGCAGTTACCTGGACAGCTATGGCTACACCTTC
.	TRBV6-5	.	TRBJ1-5	CASSYGIDQPQHF	TGTGCCAGCAGTTATGGGATTGATCAGCCCCAGCATTTT
.	TRBV6-6	TRBD1	TRBJ1-2	CASRAGQGAYGYTF	TGTGCCAGCAGGGCGGGACAGGGGGCCTATGGCTACACCTTC
.	TRBV7-2	.	TRBJ2-5	CASSFSLGLETQYF	TGTGCCAGCAGCTTTTCACTAGGGCTGGAGACCCAGTACTTC
once	TRBV14	.	TRBJ1-5	CASSRGSLGPQHF	TGTGCCAGCAGCCGCGGTTCGCTGGGGCCCCAGCATTTT
.	TRBV29-1	.	TRBJ1-5	CSLGGVGPDNSNQPQHF	TGCAGCCTGGGGGGCGTCGGTCCGGACAATAGCAATCAGCCCCAGCATTTT
few	TRBV14	.	TRBJ1-5	CASSQGGLQPQHF	TGTGCCAGCAGCCAAGGGGGTCTTCAGCCCCAGCATTTT
medium-sized	TRBV7-2	.	TRBJ1-5	CASSLGGSSNQPQHF	TGTGCCAGCAGCTTAGGGGGCTCAAGCAATCAGCCCCAGCATTTT
.	TRBV7-8	.	TRBJ2-2	CASSGVETGELFF	TGTGCCAGCAGTGGGGTCGAGACCGGGGAGCTGTTTTTT
.	TRBV27	TRBD1	TRBJ1-5	CASSLGGDWTGPINQPQHF	TGTGCCAGCAGTTTAGGGGGAGATTGGACAGGGCCAATAAATCAGCCCCAGCATTTT
.	TRBV7-9	TRBD1	TRBJ1-1	CASRTGGNTEAFF	TGTGCCAGCAGAACAGGGGGTAACACTGAAGCTTTCTTT
.	TRBV6-6	.	TRBJ1-5	CASSTRSNQPQHF	TGTGCCAGCAGTACACGGAGCAATCAGCCCCAGCATTTT
once	TRBV5-8	.	TRBJ2-7	CASIPIAVAYEQYF	TGTGCCAGCATCCCCATAGCGGTAGCCTACGAGCAGTACTTC
.	TRBV5-1	.	TRBJ2-5	CASSPTGLGQETQYF	TGCGCCAGCAGCCCAACAGGGTTGGGCCAAGAGACCCAGTACTTC
.	TRBV23-1	TRBD1	TRBJ2-2	CASRRDRGGTGELFF	TGCGCCAGCAGGCGGGACAGGGGCGGCACCGGGGAGCTGTTTTTT
.	TRBV7-8	.	TRBJ2-2	CASSPRGQNTGELFF	TGTGCCAGCAGCCCGAGGGGACAGAACACCGGGGAGCTGTTTTTT
.	TRBV27	TRBD2	TRBJ2-7	CASSLLFPGGGSVYEQYF	TGTGCCAGCAGTTTATTGTTCCCGGGTGGCGGGAGCGTTTACGAGCAGTACTTC
.	TRBV7-6	.	TRBJ2-3	CASSLVAGSTDTQYF	TGTGCCAGCAGCTTAGTTGCGGGATCCACAGATACGCAGTATTTT
.	TRBV6-5	.	TRBJ2-5	CASSWSQETQYF	TGTGCCAGCAGTTGGTCTCAAGAGACCCAGTACTTC